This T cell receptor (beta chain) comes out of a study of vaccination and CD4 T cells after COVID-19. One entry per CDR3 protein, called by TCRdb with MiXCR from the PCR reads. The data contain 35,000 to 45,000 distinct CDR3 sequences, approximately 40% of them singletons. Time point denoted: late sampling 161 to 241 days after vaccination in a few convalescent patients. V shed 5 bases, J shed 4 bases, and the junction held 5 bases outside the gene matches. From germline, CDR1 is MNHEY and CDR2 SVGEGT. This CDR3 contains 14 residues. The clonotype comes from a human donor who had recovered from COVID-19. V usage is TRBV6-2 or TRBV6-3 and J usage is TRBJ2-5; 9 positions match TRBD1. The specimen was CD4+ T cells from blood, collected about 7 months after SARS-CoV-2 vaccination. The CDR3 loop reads CASSTGTGRETQYF. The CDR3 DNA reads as TGTGCCAGCAGTACCGGGACAGGGAGAGAGACCCAGTACTTC.